This T cell receptor beta chain was profiled in a study of blood T cell repertoires in COVID-19 (TCRdb year 2020). Notes on the research overall: Samples from collaborators originated in the United States, Italy and Spain and spanned both the acute and convalescent phases of COVID-19. The prospective study material was composed of cDNA or gDNA derived from T cells, B-cell-depleted T cells, or PBMCs. Subjects who had been exposed to COVID-19, were actively infected with it, or had recovered from it provided the deeply sampled blood TCRbeta repertoires that made up the dataset. The repertoires were released in a freely available public database intended as a resource for research on the immune response to SARS-CoV-2. Samples were obtained from the ongoing ImmuneRACE study (first 160 participants) and from 1,254 subjects provided by 6 global collaborators. The sample metadata nearly always contained a de-identified subject ID, COVID-19 status, age in years and sex. Where available, HLA class I and class II types were obtained from metadata supplied by the sample provider rather than from assay-based typing. Points the paper makes about the study in general: The amount of clinical and demographic metadata varied by source and participant and was provided uncurated.

In the case of this clone: Its antigen is still unknown. Nothing much larger sits one base from this clone, and base qualities are not available.

The trim is 3 bases for V and 2 bases for J, with a gap of 13 bases between the germline ends. Per the germline V gene, SGHTA is the CDR1 and FQGNSA is the CDR2. Its CDR3 holds 15 amino acids, cysteine through phenylalanine. Only CDR3 DNA remains: 45 bases, in frame from the first base. The collaborating institutions used their own protocols to collect whole blood in K2EDTA tubes. Collaborator samples were shipped for TCRbeta analysis as frozen whole blood, isolated PBMCs, or DNA extracted from either sample type. TCRbeta CDR3 regions were amplified from genomic DNA using the immunoSEQ Assay, a bias-controlled multiplex PCR. As for the authors' bioinformatics: The number of nucleated cells in each sample was estimated by amplification of reference gene primers within the assay. To quantify the absolute abundance of each unique TCRbeta CDR3 rearrangement, sequence reads were collapsed and filtered. For each sample, productive Simpson clonality was calculated by taking the square root of Simpson's diversity index across productive rearrangements. Drawn from immuneACCESS, this table holds only the in-frame rearrangements with V and J called that TCRdb kept. Clones are partly lost; checked studies trace under half to an unresolved V gene and leave the rest unexplained. The DNA gave D and trimming, while V, J and clone size come from that table. The sample has tens of thousands of clones on record, around 80% of them singletons. Clones ranked in the top ten supply approximately 26% of the sample.

This chain is built from TRBV7-2 and TRBJ1-1; the D gene is perhaps TRBD1, on 6 matching bases. This receptor was taken from a man between 60 and 70 years old with active or convalescent COVID-19. The sequenced sample consisted of peripheral blood. The DNA reads as follows: TGTGCCAGCAGCTTTCCCTACAGGGATAACACTGAAGCTTTCTTT. This translates into CASSFPYRDNTEAFF.